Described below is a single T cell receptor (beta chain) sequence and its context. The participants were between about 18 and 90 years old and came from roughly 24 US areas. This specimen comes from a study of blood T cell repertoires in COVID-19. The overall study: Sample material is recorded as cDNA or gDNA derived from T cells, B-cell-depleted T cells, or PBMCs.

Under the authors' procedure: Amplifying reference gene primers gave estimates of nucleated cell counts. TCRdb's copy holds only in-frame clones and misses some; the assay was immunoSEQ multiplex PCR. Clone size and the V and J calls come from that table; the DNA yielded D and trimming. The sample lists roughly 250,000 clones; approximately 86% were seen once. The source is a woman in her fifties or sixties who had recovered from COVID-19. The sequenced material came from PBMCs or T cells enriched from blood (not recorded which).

The CDR3 sequence: CASSLRIIGGTGNTIYF. Written as DNA, the CDR3 is TGTGCCAGCAGCTTGCGCATCATTGGGGGCACTGGAAACACCATATATTTT. This sequence joins TRBV5-6 and TRBJ1-3; TRBD1 is a possible D gene (6 bases). CDR1 SGHDT and CDR2 YYEEEE come from the germline V gene. CDR3 length: 17 residues. With 1 base removed from V and 2 bases from J, the gap between germline ends came to 16 bases.